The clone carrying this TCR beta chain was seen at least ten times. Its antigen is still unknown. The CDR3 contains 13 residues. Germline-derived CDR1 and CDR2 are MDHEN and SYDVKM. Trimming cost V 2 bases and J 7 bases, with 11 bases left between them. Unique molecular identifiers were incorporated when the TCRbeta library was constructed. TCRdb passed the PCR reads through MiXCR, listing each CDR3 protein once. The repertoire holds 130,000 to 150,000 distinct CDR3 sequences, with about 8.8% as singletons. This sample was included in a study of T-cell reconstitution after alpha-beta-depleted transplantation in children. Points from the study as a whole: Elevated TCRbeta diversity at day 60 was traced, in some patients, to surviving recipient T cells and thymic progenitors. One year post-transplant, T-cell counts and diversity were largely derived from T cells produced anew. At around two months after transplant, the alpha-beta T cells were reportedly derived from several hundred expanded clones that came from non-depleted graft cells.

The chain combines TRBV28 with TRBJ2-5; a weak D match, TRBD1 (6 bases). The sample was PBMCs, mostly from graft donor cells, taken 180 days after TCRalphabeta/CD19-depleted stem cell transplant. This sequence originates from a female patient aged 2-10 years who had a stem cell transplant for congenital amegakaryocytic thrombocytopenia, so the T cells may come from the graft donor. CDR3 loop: CASSLARGGTQYF. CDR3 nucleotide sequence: TGTGCCAGCAGTTTAGCCAGGGGTGGGACCCAGTACTTC.